This entry features one T cell receptor beta chain sequence. This sample was taken from a study of blood T cell repertoires in COVID-19. The wider study: Acute and convalescent COVID-19 samples came from the United States, Italy and Spain. The cDNA or gDNA used as material had been derived from T cells, B-cell-depleted T cells, or PBMCs.

The CDR3 is 16 amino acids. CDR1 is SGHNT, CDR2 YYREEE, per germline (reference sequence). V lost 0 bases, J lost 5 bases, and 15 bases lay in between. Original methodology: The authors estimated nucleated cell counts from reference gene primer amplification. The table came from immunoSEQ multiplex PCR; TCRdb's copy has only in-frame clones and leaves some out. V and J calls plus clone size are reproduced from that table; the DNA served to infer D and trimming. The sample contains roughly 95,000 clones, about four fifths of which appear only once. The sequence was obtained from a man aged 45-65 years with active or convalescent COVID-19. Sequenced input: peripheral blood. The rearrangement joins TRBV5-4 to TRBJ2-1; perhaps TRBD2 as D (5 bases). CDR3 nucleotides: TGTGCCAGCAGCTTGGCTGCGGGCGTGGTTGACAATGAGCAGTTCTTC. It yields the protein CASSLAAGVVDNEQFF.